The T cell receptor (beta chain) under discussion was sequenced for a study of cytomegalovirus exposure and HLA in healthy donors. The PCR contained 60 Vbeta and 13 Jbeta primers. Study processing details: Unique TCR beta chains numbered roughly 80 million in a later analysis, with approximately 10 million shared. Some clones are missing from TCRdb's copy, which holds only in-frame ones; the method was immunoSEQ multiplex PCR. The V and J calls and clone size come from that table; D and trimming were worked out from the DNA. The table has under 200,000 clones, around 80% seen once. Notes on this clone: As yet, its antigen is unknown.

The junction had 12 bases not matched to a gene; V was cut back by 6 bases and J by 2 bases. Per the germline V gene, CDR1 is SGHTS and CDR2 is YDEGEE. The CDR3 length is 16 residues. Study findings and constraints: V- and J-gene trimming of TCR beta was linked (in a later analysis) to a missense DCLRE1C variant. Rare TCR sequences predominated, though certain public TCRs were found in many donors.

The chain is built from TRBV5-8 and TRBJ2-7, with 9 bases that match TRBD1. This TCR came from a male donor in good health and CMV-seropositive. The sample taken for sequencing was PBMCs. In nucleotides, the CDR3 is TGTGCCAGCACCTTCTTCGGGGGGACAGGGACCTACGAGCAGTACTTC. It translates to CASTFFGGTGTYEQYF.